Listed here are 6 T cell receptor beta chains from one sample, sequenced in a study of blood T cell repertoires in COVID-19. TCRdb keeps only in-frame clones here, not all; method: immunoSEQ multiplex PCR. The sample records around 99,000 clones, less than 85% being singletons. Sequenced: peripheral blood. These receptors came from a man aged 45 to 65 who had recovered from COVID-19.

V and J are TRBV7-9 and TRBJ2-1, with D tentatively TRBD2 (5 bases). Trimming left V 2 bases short and J 8 bases short, with 22 bases between. Germline lookup yields CDR1 SEHNR and CDR2 FQNEAQ (reference sequence). The CDR3 contains 17 residues. CDR3 residues: CASSLKGTAARPDEQFF. The DNA for the CDR3 is TGTGCCAGCAGCTTAAAGGGCACAGCGGCCCGGCCGGATGAGCAGTTCTTC.

The chain links TRBV6-5 to TRBJ2-7; no reliable D call. The germline V gene has CDR1 MNHEY and CDR2 SVGAGI. V shed 6 bases and J shed 2 bases, with 14 bases lying between them. This CDR3 is 14 amino acids long. CDR3 DNA sequence: TGTGCCAGCAGCATAGGAGTTTCTGCCTACGAGCAGTACTTC. Its protein product is CASSIGVSAYEQYF.

This rearrangement joins TRBV4-1 to TRBJ2-2, with 12 nucleotides matching TRBD2. Germline trimming cut 5 bases from V and 3 bases from J; bases unmatched to any gene: 1. This CDR3 has 15 amino acids. Looked up from germline, CDR1 is MGHRA and CDR2 is YSYEKL. The CDR3, as DNA: TGCGCCAGCAGCAGACTAGCGGGGGACACCGGGGAGCTGTTTTTT. Translating it yields CASSRLAGDTGELFF.

This chain connects TRBV5-4 to TRBJ2-3, with 9 positions matching TRBD2. Germline V gene lookup returns CDR1 SGHNT and CDR2 YYREEE (reference sequence). V was pared by 6 bases and J by 1 base, with 3 bases of the junction left unmatched. This CDR3 is 14 amino acids long. The CDR3 DNA sequence: TGTGCCAGCACTAGCGGGATGGGCACAGATACGCAGTATTTT. Translation: CASTSGMGTDTQYF. Complete variable domain (other parts from reference TRBV5-4 and TRBJ2-3): ETGVTQSPTHLIKTRGQQVTLRCSSQSGHNTVSWYQQALGQGPQFIFQYYREEENGRGNFPPRFSGLQFPNYSSELNVNALELDDSALYLCASTSGMGTDTQYFGPGTRLTVL.

The CDR3 loop is CASSQNEVGGYTF. Here the CDR3 DNA reads TGTGCCAGCAGCCAAAACGAGGTCGGCGGCTACACCTTC. The V gene is TRBV3-1 (or the pseudogene TRBV3-2), the J gene TRBJ1-2; D not resolved. V lost 2 bases, J lost 8 bases, and 12 bases lay in between. Germline assignment: CDR1 LGHDT and CDR2 YNNKEL (reference sequence). The CDR3 extends over 13 amino acids.

CDR3 protein: CASSPEEGQPQHF. In DNA, the CDR3 is TGTGCCAGCTCACCCGAGGAAGGTCAGCCCCAGCATTTT. The rearrangement links TRBV18 to TRBJ1-5, with D unclear. Germline CDR1 reads KGHSH; CDR2 reads LQKENI. The CDR3 consists of 13 residues. V was pared by 3 bases and J by 6 bases, with 9 bases between.